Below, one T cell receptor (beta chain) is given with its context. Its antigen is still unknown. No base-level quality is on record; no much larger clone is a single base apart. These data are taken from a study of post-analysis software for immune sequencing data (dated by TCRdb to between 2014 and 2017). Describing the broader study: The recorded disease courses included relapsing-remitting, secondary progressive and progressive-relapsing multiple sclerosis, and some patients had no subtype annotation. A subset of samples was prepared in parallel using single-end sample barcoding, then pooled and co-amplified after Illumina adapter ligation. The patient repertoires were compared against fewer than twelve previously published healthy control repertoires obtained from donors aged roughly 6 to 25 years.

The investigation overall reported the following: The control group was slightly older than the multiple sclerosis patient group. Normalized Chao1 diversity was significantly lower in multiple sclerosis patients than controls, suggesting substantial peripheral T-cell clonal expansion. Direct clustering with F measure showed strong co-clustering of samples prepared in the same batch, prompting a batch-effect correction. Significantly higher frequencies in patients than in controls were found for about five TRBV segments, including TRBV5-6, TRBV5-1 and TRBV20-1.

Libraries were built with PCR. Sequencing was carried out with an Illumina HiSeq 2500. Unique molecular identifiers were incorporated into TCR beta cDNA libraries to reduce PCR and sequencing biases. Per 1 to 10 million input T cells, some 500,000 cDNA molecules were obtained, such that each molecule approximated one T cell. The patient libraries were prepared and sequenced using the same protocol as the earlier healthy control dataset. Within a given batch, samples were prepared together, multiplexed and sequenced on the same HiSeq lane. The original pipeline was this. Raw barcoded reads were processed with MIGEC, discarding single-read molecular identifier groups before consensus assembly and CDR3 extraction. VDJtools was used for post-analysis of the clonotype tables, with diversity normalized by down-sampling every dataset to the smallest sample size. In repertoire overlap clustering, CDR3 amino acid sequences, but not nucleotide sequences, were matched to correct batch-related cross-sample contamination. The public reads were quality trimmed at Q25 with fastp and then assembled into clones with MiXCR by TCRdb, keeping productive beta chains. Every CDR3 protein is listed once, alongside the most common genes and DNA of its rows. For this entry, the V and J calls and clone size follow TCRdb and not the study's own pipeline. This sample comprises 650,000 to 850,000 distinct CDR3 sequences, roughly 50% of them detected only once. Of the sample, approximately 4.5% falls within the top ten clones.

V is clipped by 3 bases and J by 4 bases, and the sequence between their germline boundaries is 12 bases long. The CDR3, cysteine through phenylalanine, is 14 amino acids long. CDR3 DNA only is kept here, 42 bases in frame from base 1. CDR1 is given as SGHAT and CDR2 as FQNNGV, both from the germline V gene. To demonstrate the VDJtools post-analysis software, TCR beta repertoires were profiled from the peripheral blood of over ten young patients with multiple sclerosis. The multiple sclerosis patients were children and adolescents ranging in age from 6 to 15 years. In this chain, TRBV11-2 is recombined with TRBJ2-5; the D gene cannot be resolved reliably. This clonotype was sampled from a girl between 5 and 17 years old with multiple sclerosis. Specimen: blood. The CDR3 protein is CASSFAPLGETQYF. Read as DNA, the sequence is TGTGCCAGCAGCTTCGCCCCCTTGGGAGAGACCCAGTACTTC.